One and the same sample provided the 17 T cell receptor beta chains below, sequenced in a study of cytomegalovirus exposure and HLA in healthy donors. With 60 Vbeta and 13 Jbeta primers, the PCR was carried out. Measured with immunoSEQ multiplex PCR; TCRdb has only the in-frame clones, and not every one. The sample records 50,000 or so clones, around 73% being singletons. Specimen: PBMCs. The receptors here all came from a woman aged 35 to 49 in good health and CMV-seropositive.

This chain connects TRBV5-4 to TRBJ2-5; 9 bases agree with TRBD2. From germline, CDR1 is SGHNT and CDR2 YYREEE (reference sequence). V was pared by 4 bases and J by 5 bases, with 9 bases of the junction left unmatched. This CDR3 has 15 amino acids. For the CDR3, the DNA is TGTGCCAGCAGCCAAGGGTGGCGGGGGGGGGAGACCCAGTACTTC. This codes for CASSQGWRGGETQYF.

The chain couples TRBV5-3 to TRBJ1-1; unclear D gene. TRBV5-3 counts as an open reading frame of uncertain function. The CDR3 runs to 13 residues. The germline V and J ends were trimmed by 3 bases and 1 base, with 7 bases remaining between them. The CDR3 is CARSCRQNTEAFF. CDR3 bases: TGTGCCAGAAGCTGCCGACAGAACACTGAAGCTTTCTTT.

The rearrangement links TRBV4-3 to TRBJ1-6; possible D gene TRBD1, 5 bases. CDR1 LGHNA and CDR2 YSLEER come from the germline V gene. CDR3 length: 18 residues. The V end lost 2 bases, the J end lost 10 bases, and 24 bases lay between the germline ends. The CDR3 sequence is CASSQIAGTSTSGSPLHF. In DNA form, the CDR3 reads TGCGCCAGCAGCCAAATCGCCGGGACTTCGACTTCGGGGTCACCCCTCCACTTT.

The chain carries TRBV20-1 and TRBJ2-3, with D maybe TRBD2 (6 bases). The CDR3 has 11 residues. The V end was cut by 4 bases, the J end by 8 bases, with 10 bases between. Germline CDR1 DFQATT, CDR2 SNEGSKA (reference sequence). The CDR3 spells CSANIGSTQYF. The CDR3 DNA reads TGCAGTGCTAATATCGGGAGTACGCAGTATTTT.

The rearrangement links TRBV29-1 to TRBJ1-2, with D possibly matching TRBD1 (5 bases). The V gene lost 3 bases and the J gene lost 8 bases, with 13 bases spanning the gap. This CDR3 comprises 12 residues. Looked up from germline, CDR1 is SQVTM and CDR2 is ANQGSEA. CDR3: CSVDSGVGGYTF. CDR3 DNA: TGCAGCGTTGATTCGGGGGTGGGCGGCTACACCTTC.

The chain employs TRBV4-3 and TRBJ2-7, with D hard to call. The germline gives CDR1 LGHNA, CDR2 YSLEER. The CDR3 contains 13 residues. Trimming cost V 0 bases and J 1 base, with 4 bases left between them. This CDR3 is CASSQERSYEQYF. The CDR3 DNA follows: TGCGCCAGCAGCCAAGAGCGGTCCTACGAGCAGTACTTC.

The chain employs TRBV29-1 and TRBJ2-3; 10 nucleotides match TRBD2. The junction had 6 bases not matched to a gene; V was cut back by 6 bases and J by 3 bases. The CDR3 loop spans 14 amino acids. CDR1 and CDR2 (germline): SQVTM, ANQGSEA. The chain's CDR3 is CSVKERGGTDTQYF. The CDR3 nucleotides read TGCAGCGTCAAAGAGCGGGGGGGGACAGATACGCAGTATTTT.

V is TRBV7-9 and J is TRBJ1-1, with no clear D. V was pared by 3 bases and J by 4 bases, with 6 bases between. From germline, CDR1 is SEHNR and CDR2 FQNEAQ (reference sequence). The CDR3 is made up of 12 amino acids. CDR3 sequence reads: CASSFFSTEAFF. CDR3 coding DNA: TGTGCCAGCAGCTTCTTTAGCACTGAAGCTTTCTTT.

The chain recombines TRBV29-1 with TRBJ2-3; TRBD1 matches at 9 bases. The junction had 4 bases not matched to a gene; V was cut back by 6 bases and J by 3 bases. This CDR3 is built from 13 residues. Looked up from germline, CDR1 is SQVTM and CDR2 is ANQGSEA. The CDR3 spells CSVVGQGTDTQYF. The DNA for the CDR3 is TGCAGCGTCGTAGGACAGGGGACAGATACGCAGTATTTT.

The chain is built from TRBV30 and TRBJ1-3; no reliable D call. Germline CDR1 reads GTSNPN; CDR2 reads SVGIG (reference sequence). Trimming pared 5 bases from V and 0 bases from J, leaving 11 bases between. There are 14 residues in the CDR3. CDR3 sequence (DNA): TGTGCCTGGGGTGGAGATTACTCTGGAAACACCATATATTTT. Protein sequence: CAWGGDYSGNTIYF.

The gene calls are TRBV9 and TRBJ1-6; 7 bases match TRBD1. The junction had 5 bases not matched to a gene; V was cut back by 0 bases and J by 8 bases. Germline lookup yields CDR1 SGDLS and CDR2 YYNGEE. The CDR3 runs 15 residues. CDR3 DNA sequence: TGTGCCAGCAGCGTAGGCAGGGGGTCTTATTCACCCCTCCACTTT. Protein sequence: CASSVGRGSYSPLHF.

This clone was recorded once. The J gene is TRBJ1-2, the V gene TRBV4-1, with 10 bases aligning to TRBD1. From germline, CDR1 is MGHRA and CDR2 YSYEKL. After removal of 3 bases from V and 6 bases from J, the junction contained 13 bases not matched to a gene. This CDR3 has 17 amino acids. The CDR3 protein is CASSQTGGDGSFHGYTF. In DNA form, the CDR3 reads TGCGCCAGCAGCCAGACAGGGGGCGATGGTTCTTTCCATGGCTACACCTTC.

The V gene is TRBV6-1, the J gene TRBJ2-6, with TRBD1 as a possible D gene (5 bases). The CDR3 is made up of 16 amino acids. Trimming shortened V by 2 bases and J by 2 bases, and 10 bases separated the two germline ends. The germline gives CDR1 MNHNS, CDR2 SASEGT. The CDR3 here is CASSEQGTTGANVLTF. The CDR3 DNA reads TGTGCCAGCAGTGAACAGGGAACGACTGGGGCCAACGTCCTGACTTTC.

This clone was seen just once. The chain combines TRBV15 with TRBJ2-5; weak D call: TRBD2 (6 bases). Trimming took 1 base from V and 4 from J, leaving 13 bases between them. This CDR3 has 15 amino acids. Germline V gene data show CDR1 as LNHNV and CDR2 as YYDKDF (reference sequence). CDR3 nucleotide sequence: TGTGCCACCAGCAGAGGCCCGGCCGGGGGAGAGACCCAGTACTTC. It codes for CATSRGPAGGETQYF.

This chain joins TRBV9 and TRBJ2-1; D is unclear. The CDR3 is 14 residues long. The germline V gene has CDR1 SGDLS and CDR2 YYNGEE. The V end lost 0 bases, the J end lost 0 bases, and 4 bases lay between the germline ends. The CDR3 sequence: CASSVVSSYNEQFF. The CDR3 nucleotides read TGTGCCAGCAGCGTAGTTAGCTCCTACAATGAGCAGTTCTTC.

A single count supports this clone. This sequence joins TRBV5-4 and TRBJ1-6, with D perhaps TRBD1 (6 bases). The CDR3 covers 13 residues. Germline values: CDR1 SGHNT, CDR2 YYREEE (reference sequence). V was trimmed by 9 bases and J by 5 bases, leaving 12 bases between them. Here the CDR3 DNA reads TGTGCCATTGGGGGGGGGCATAATTCACCCCTCCACTTT. This gives the protein CAIGGGHNSPLHF.

The genes are TRBV29-1 and TRBJ2-7, with TRBD2 identical over 8 bases. CDR1 and CDR2 from the germline V gene are SQVTM and ANQGSEA. This CDR3 spans 14 amino acids. Trimming took 6 bases from V and 2 from J; bases not matched to a gene: 9. The CDR3 DNA follows: TGCAGCGTCGCCATAGCGGGGCGAACCTACGAGCAGTACTTC. Residues: CSVAIAGRTYEQYF.